This T cell receptor beta chain was captured by sequencing in a study of T cell repertoires in cytomegalovirus infection. Overall study context: Indicated by public TCR beta signatures were CMV infection and matching HLA type.

Each CDR3 protein is one row after TCRdb ran MiXCR on the reads. The sample holds some 600,000 distinct CDR3 sequences, 24% seen once. Trimming took 6 bases from V and 2 from J, leaving 14 bases between them. Germline V gene data show CDR1 as SGHTA and CDR2 as FQGTGA. There are 16 residues in the CDR3. This TCR was sampled from a human donor in good health (CMV status not recorded). Some clones in this sample may be carry-over from other donors' samples. Source material: CD8+ T cells from PBMCs. The chain joins TRBV7-3 to TRBJ2-6, with D possibly being TRBD1 (6 bases). CDR3 sequence: CASSQVGATGANVLTF. CDR3 DNA sequence: TGTGCCAGCAGTCAGGTGGGGGCGACTGGGGCCAACGTCCTGACTTTC.